The clone carrying this TCR beta chain was found a few times. Antigen: not known. MiXCR, applied by TCRdb to the 5' RACE reads, yields one record per CDR3 protein. The sample lists some 630,000 distinct CDR3 sequences, 7.1% occurring once. The source of the sample is a study of identical twins. Findings and limits, study-wide: Zero-insertion analyses might be partly confounded by invariant T cells like MAIT and iNKT. Out-of-frame TCR alpha sharing in monozygotic twins exceeded recombination model predictions. Twins shared beta out-of-frame sequences in excess, but this excess was weaker.

Each donor (without exception) was a healthy Caucasian. The CDR3 has 16 residues. Germline assignment: CDR1 SGHVS and CDR2 FQNEAQ. Trimming removed 4 bases from V and 3 bases from J; junction bases left unmatched: 12. Another study also made use of these data, one on yellow fever vaccine responses in identical twins.

The receptor was derived from a young woman in good health. This sequence joins TRBV7-8 and TRBJ2-7; 7 bases line up with TRBD1. Sequencing used PBMCs. The CDR3 DNA reads as TGTGCCAGCAGCTCCGTGAAACAGGGGCTCTTCTACGAGCAGTACGTC. As protein: CASSSVKQGLFYEQYV.